The 24 T cell receptor beta chains listed next were all sequenced from one sample in a study of control samples from healthy donors and cancer patients. Some clones are missing from TCRdb's copy, which holds only in-frame ones; the method was immunoSEQ multiplex PCR. The table shows tens of thousands of clones, with over 75% occurring only once. Sequenced input: blood. These receptors came from a man aged 45 to 65 in good health.

The CDR3 sequence is CATLAGAVDEQFF. For the CDR3, the DNA is TGTGCCACCCTAGCGGGGGCTGTAGATGAGCAGTTCTTC. The rearrangement uses TRBV12-3 or TRBV12-4 and TRBJ2-1; 10 bases align to TRBD2. The V gene end was trimmed by 10 bases and the J gene end by 8 bases; junction bases not matched to a gene: 8. This CDR3 is built from 13 residues.

The rearrangement uses TRBV3-1 (or the pseudogene TRBV3-2) and TRBJ1-3; the D is unclear. The V gene lost 2 bases and the J gene lost 3 bases, with 11 bases spanning the gap. Germline V CDR1 and CDR2: LGHDT, YNNKEL (reference sequence). The CDR3 extends over 15 amino acids. As DNA, the CDR3 is TGTGCCAGCAGCCAAAACGGATATCGTGGAAACACCATATATTTT. Protein sequence: CASSQNGYRGNTIYF.

This chain connects TRBV11-2 to TRBJ2-4; D perhaps matches TRBD1 (7 bases). This CDR3 has 18 residues. The germline gives CDR1 SGHAT, CDR2 FQNNGV. The V end was cut by 4 bases, the J end by 4 bases, with 23 bases between. Written as DNA, the CDR3 is TGTGCCAGCAGCTCATTTAGGGACAGTATTGGGGGGAAAAACATTCAGTACTTC. This gives the protein CASSSFRDSIGGKNIQYF.

The chain carries TRBV7-2 and TRBJ2-5, with D possibly called TRBD1 or TRBD2 (6 bases each). The V and J ends lost 2 bases and 4 bases respectively, with 14 bases between them. CDR3 length: 15 residues. Germline V CDR1 and CDR2: SGHTA, FQGNSA. CDR3 nucleotide sequence: TGTGCCAGCAGCTTATATTGGGGGGCCGCAGAGACCCAGTACTTC. Encoded protein: CASSLYWGAAETQYF. Combining the CDR3 with reference TRBV7-2 and TRBJ2-5 gives the whole variable domain GAGVSQSPSNKVTEKGKDVELRCDPISGHTALYWYRQSLGQGLEFLIYFQGNSAPDKSGLPSDRFSAERTGGSVSTLTIQRTQQEDSAVYLCASSLYWGAAETQYFGPGTRLLVL.

The genes are TRBV10-3 and TRBJ1-3, with D perhaps TRBD1 (6 bases). V gave up 6 bases and J gave up 0 bases, with 15 bases separating them. The V gene's germline CDR1 is ENHRY and CDR2 SYGVKD. The CDR3 spans 16 residues. CDR3 in DNA: TGTGCCATCAGCGGTTTGAGGGGGAGCTCTGGAAACACCATATATTTT. This translates into CAISGLRGSSGNTIYF.

The chain uses TRBV30 and TRBJ1-6; maybe TRBD1 (6 bases). The CDR3 is made up of 20 amino acids. Trimming cost V 8 bases and J 0 bases, with 29 bases left between them. CDR1 and CDR2 (germline): GTSNPN, SVGIG (reference sequence). CDR3 bases: TGTGCCCAAAGTGGGGGGCTCTTTCGGGTTGAAAACTCCTATAATTCACCCCTCCACTTT. This sequence encodes CAQSGGLFRVENSYNSPLHF.

The J gene is TRBJ1-4, the V gene TRBV5-1, with D possibly being TRBD1 (6 bases). V was cut by 7 bases and J by 8 bases, with 24 bases left in between. The CDR3 runs to 16 residues. The V gene's germline CDR1 is SGHRS and CDR2 YFSETQ. The CDR3 DNA reads TGCGCCAGCCGTATGGGACACGGACTCTTCCAGGAAAAACTGTTTTTT. It specifies CASRMGHGLFQEKLFF.

The chain carries TRBV2 and TRBJ1-1, with a weak D call TRBD1 (6 bases). This CDR3 has 14 amino acids. Germline V gives CDR1 SNHLY, CDR2 FYNNEI. V lost 5 bases and J 1 base, leaving 11 bases between the germline ends. The CDR3 nucleotides are TGTGCCAGCAGTCGAGGGGGGACGAACACTGAAGCTTTCTTT. Encoded protein: CASSRGGTNTEAFF.

V usage is TRBV25-1 and J usage is TRBJ1-6; TRBD1 is a possible D gene (6 bases). This CDR3 is built from 17 residues. V was clipped by 4 bases and J by 5 bases, with 18 bases between them. Germline CDR1 reads MGHDK; CDR2 reads SYGVNS. CDR3 amino acids: CASSARYRDNDNSPLHF. DNA of the CDR3: TGTGCCAGCAGTGCCCGATACAGGGATAACGATAATTCACCCCTCCACTTT.

This chain uses TRBV9 with TRBJ2-5; TRBD2 aligns across 8 bases. J gave up 4 bases and V 2 bases, and 7 bases lay outside the gene matches. CDR3 length: 15 amino acids. Germline assignment: CDR1 SGDLS and CDR2 YYNGEE. CDR3 amino acids: CASSVHGGAPETQYF. The CDR3 DNA is TGTGCCAGCAGCGTTCACGGGGGGGCACCAGAGACCCAGTACTTC.

J is TRBJ2-3 and V is TRBV5-1; a weak D match, TRBD1 (5 bases). V lost 4 bases and J lost 3, with 15 bases in between. There are 15 residues in the CDR3. The germline V gene encodes CDR1 SGHRS and CDR2 YFSETQ. This CDR3 reads CASSRQGWVTDTQYF. Written as DNA, the CDR3 is TGCGCCAGCAGCCGGCAGGGATGGGTGACAGATACGCAGTATTTT.

This chain links TRBV3-1 (or the pseudogene TRBV3-2) with TRBJ2-1, with TRBD1 matching over 8 bases. This CDR3 comprises 15 residues. The junction had 6 bases not matched to a gene; V was cut back by 3 bases and J by 5 bases. Germline loops: CDR1 LGHDT, CDR2 YNNKEL (reference sequence). CDR3 DNA sequence: TGTGCCAGCAGCCACGGACAGGGCCTAGACAATGAGCAGTTCTTC. Its translation: CASSHGQGLDNEQFF.

This clone has only one observation. The chain is built from TRBV12-3 or TRBV12-4 and TRBJ1-2, with no clear D. This CDR3 comprises 13 residues. The ends were cut back, 6 bases at V and 3 bases at J, with 11 bases in the middle. The chain's CDR3 is CASSSQGYYGYTF. Here the CDR3 DNA reads TGTGCCAGCAGCTCTCAAGGTTACTATGGCTACACCTTC.

V usage is TRBV6-2 or TRBV6-3 and J usage is TRBJ2-1; tentatively, D is TRBD2 (6 bases). V was cut by 4 bases and J by 7 bases, with 14 bases left in between. This CDR3 spans 14 amino acids. Germline CDR1 MNHEY, CDR2 SVGEGT. The chain's CDR3 is CASSFRDWLNEQFF. CDR3 in DNA: TGTGCCAGCAGTTTTCGGGACTGGTTAAATGAGCAGTTCTTC.

In the case of this clone: Germline is not matched at one junction end, which may reflect a read error. J is TRBJ2-2 and V is TRBV7-7; TRBD1 agrees at 9 bases. CDR3 length: 14 amino acids. Germline CDR1 and CDR2: SSHAT and FNYEAQ (reference sequence). This CDR3 is CASSSGTGRGELFF. CDR3 in DNA: TGTGCTAGCAGTTCCGGGACAGGGCGAGGGGAGCTGTTTTTT.

The chain carries TRBV7-3 and TRBJ1-2; D ambiguous. This CDR3 has 13 residues. The germline gives CDR1 SGHTA, CDR2 FQGTGA. V lost 1 base and J lost 5, with 8 bases in between. The CDR3 bases are TGTGCCAGCAGCTTAAGCGCCAGTTATGGCTACACCTTC. Protein sequence: CASSLSASYGYTF.

The rearrangement uses TRBV6-6 and TRBJ1-4, with a possible D match to TRBD1 (5 bases). The length of the CDR3 is 15 residues. Trimming removed 2 bases at V and 2 bases at J, with 9 bases between. Per the germline V gene, CDR1 is MNHNY and CDR2 is SVGAGI (reference sequence). The CDR3 loop is CASSYVPGTNEKLFF. In nucleotides, the CDR3 is TGTGCCAGCAGTTACGTCCCAGGGACTAATGAAAAACTGTTTTTT.

This CDR3 is CASSLLAPSYNEQFF. The CDR3 DNA reads TGTGCCAGCAGCCTTCTAGCGCCGTCCTACAATGAGCAGTTCTTC. The chain employs TRBV6-2 or TRBV6-3 and TRBJ2-1; maybe TRBD2 (6 bases). This CDR3 has 15 residues. Germline loops: CDR1 MNHEY, CDR2 SVGEGT. Trimming pared 6 bases from V and 1 base from J, leaving 13 bases between.

The chain couples TRBV7-8 to TRBJ1-1, with 9 bases fitting TRBD1. Germline assignment: CDR1 SGHVS and CDR2 FQNEAQ. The CDR3 is 15 amino acids. The ends lost 4 bases at V and 1 base at J; junction bases unmatched: 4. In DNA form, the CDR3 reads TGTGCCAGCAGCTCCCTGACAGGGGGGAACACTGAAGCTTTCTTT. This sequence encodes CASSSLTGGNTEAFF.

CDR3 loop: CASSLTSGIYQETQYF. CDR3 DNA sequence: TGTGCCAGCAGCCTCACTAGCGGTATCTACCAAGAGACCCAGTACTTC. J is TRBJ2-5 and V is TRBV5-6, with 8 bases matching TRBD2. From germline, CDR1 is SGHDT and CDR2 YYEEEE. Unmatched junction bases numbered 8, after V lost 4 bases and J lost 0 bases. The CDR3 consists of 16 residues.

CDR3 protein: CASSVGGYDTQYF. DNA of the CDR3: TGCGCCAGCAGCGTCGGGGGTTACGATACGCAGTATTTT. J is TRBJ2-3 and V is TRBV5-1; D may be TRBD2 (6 bases). The V and J ends lost 4 bases and 6 bases respectively, with 12 bases between them. Germline loops: CDR1 SGHRS, CDR2 YFSETQ. The CDR3 covers 13 residues.

This clone was seen once. This CDR3 is CASSELLAGELFF. CDR3 DNA: TGTGCCAGCAGTGAATTGCTAGCCGGGGAGCTGTTTTTT. This sequence joins TRBV2 and TRBJ2-2; D unresolved. Germline values: CDR1 SNHLY, CDR2 FYNNEI. V dropped 2 bases and J dropped 6 bases, with 7 bases sitting between them. The CDR3 runs 13 residues.

The V and J genes are TRBV3-1 (or the pseudogene TRBV3-2) and TRBJ2-3, with D tentatively TRBD2 (5 bases). The germline V gene has CDR1 LGHDT and CDR2 YNNKEL (reference sequence). The germline V and J ends were trimmed by 4 bases and 2 bases, with 16 bases remaining between them. The CDR3 has 16 residues. This CDR3 is CASSPNRASYTDTQYF. DNA of the CDR3: TGTGCCAGCAGCCCGAACCGGGCTAGCTACACAGATACGCAGTATTTT.

This chain links TRBV28 with TRBJ1-2, with D perhaps matching TRBD1 (5 bases). V was shortened by 6 bases and J by 8 bases, with 16 bases between the two germline ends. There are 13 residues in the CDR3. Germline V gives CDR1 MDHEN, CDR2 SYDVKM. CDR3 sequence reads: CASRLQRGWGYTF. In DNA, the CDR3 is TGTGCCAGCAGGCTGCAGAGGGGCTGGGGCTACACCTTC.